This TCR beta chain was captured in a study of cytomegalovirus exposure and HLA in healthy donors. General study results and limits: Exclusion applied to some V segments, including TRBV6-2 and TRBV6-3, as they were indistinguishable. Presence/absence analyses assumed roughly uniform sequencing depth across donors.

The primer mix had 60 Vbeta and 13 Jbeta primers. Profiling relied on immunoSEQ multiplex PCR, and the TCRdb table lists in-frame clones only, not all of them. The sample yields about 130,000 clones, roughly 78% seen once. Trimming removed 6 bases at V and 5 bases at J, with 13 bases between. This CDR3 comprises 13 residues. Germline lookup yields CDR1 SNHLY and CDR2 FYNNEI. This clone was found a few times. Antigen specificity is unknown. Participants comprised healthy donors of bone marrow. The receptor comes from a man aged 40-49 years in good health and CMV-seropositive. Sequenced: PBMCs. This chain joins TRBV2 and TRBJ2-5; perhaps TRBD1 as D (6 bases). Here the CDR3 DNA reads TGTGCCAGCAGAGGCGACAGGCAGGAGACCCAGTACTTC. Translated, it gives CASRGDRQETQYF.